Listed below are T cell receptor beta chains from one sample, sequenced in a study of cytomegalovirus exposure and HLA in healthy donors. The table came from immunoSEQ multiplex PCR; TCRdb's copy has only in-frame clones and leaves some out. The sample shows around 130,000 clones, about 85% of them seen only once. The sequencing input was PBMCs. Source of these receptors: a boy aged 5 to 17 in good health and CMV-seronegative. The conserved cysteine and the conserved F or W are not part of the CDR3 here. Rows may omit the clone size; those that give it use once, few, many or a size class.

CDR3: ASTLAPSGGATGELF; size: once; J: TRBJ2-2; V: TRBV7-3
CDR3: ASSRTGDSPLH; size: NA; J: TRBJ1-6; V: TRBV6-5
CDR3: ASSPPGQGMNTEAF; size: NA; J: TRBJ1-1; V: TRBV18
CDR3: SVDTLGLPPNTEAF; size: NA; J: TRBJ1-1; V: TRBV29-1
CDR3: ASSSGQGALSDTQY; size: once; J: TRBJ2-3; V: TRBV7-2
CDR3: ASSFSTLNTEAF; size: NA; J: TRBJ1-1; V: TRBV7-9
CDR3: ASSLALSGGNEQF; size: NA; J: TRBJ2-1; V: TRBV5-4
CDR3: AWNPSGPYNEQF; size: NA; J: TRBJ2-1; V: TRBV30
CDR3: ASSHLGRGGLDEQF; size: NA; J: TRBJ2-1; V: TRBV4-1
CDR3: ASSFGVTEAF; size: NA; J: TRBJ1-1; V: TRBV7-9
CDR3: ASRVEVLGAGELF; size: NA; J: TRBJ2-2; V: TRBV19
CDR3: ASSQPGLGYEQY; size: NA; J: TRBJ2-7; V: TRBV19
CDR3: ASSGADHTSPLH; size: NA; J: TRBJ1-6; V: TRBV2
CDR3: ASSLRDSSYEQY; size: NA; J: NA; V: TRBV19
CDR3: ASSTRLLSSYEQY; size: NA; J: TRBJ2-7; V: TRBV7-2
CDR3: ASRAGTSGNFVTDTQY; size: NA; J: TRBJ2-3; V: TRBV5-4
CDR3: ASSLDRTEQY; size: once; J: TRBJ2-7; V: TRBV11-2
CDR3: ASSALGQGIDIQY; size: NA; J: TRBJ2-4; V: TRBV6-1
CDR3: ATSSDRPIGNTIY; size: once; J: TRBJ1-3; V: TRBV15
CDR3: AISDPGGRFYNEQF; size: NA; J: TRBJ2-1; V: TRBV10-3
CDR3: ASSLGLAGGDEQY; size: NA; J: TRBJ2-7; V: TRBV5-6
CDR3: ASSPGGGREKLF; size: NA; J: TRBJ1-4; V: TRBV14
CDR3: ASSQEQGRFEKLF; size: NA; J: TRBJ1-4; V: TRBV4-3
CDR3: ASSLLSSTSTDTQY; size: NA; J: TRBJ2-3; V: TRBV7-3
CDR3: ASSSYEQY; size: NA; J: TRBJ2-7; V: TRBV4-3
CDR3: AWSQPGLAGNNEQF; size: NA; J: TRBJ2-1; V: TRBV30
CDR3: ASLRLAGGTDTQY; size: NA; J: TRBJ2-3; V: TRBV6-1
CDR3: ASSRRLGGGTEAF; size: NA; J: TRBJ1-1; V: TRBV2
CDR3: TSSHATREAALTDTQY; size: NA; J: TRBJ2-3; V: TRBV1
CDR3: ASSIVDRPYGYT; size: NA; J: TRBJ1-2; V: TRBV19
CDR3: ASSLVGSGETQY; size: NA; J: TRBJ2-5; V: TRBV5-4
CDR3: ASSIGGDTQY; size: NA; J: TRBJ2-3; V: TRBV19
CDR3: ASSPTGDYGYT; size: NA; J: TRBJ1-2; V: TRBV28
CDR3: ASEEQGETQY; size: NA; J: TRBJ2-5; V: TRBV2
CDR3: ASSLALAAETQY; size: NA; J: TRBJ2-5; V: TRBV7-2
CDR3: ASSSDLVGDEQY; size: NA; J: TRBJ2-7; V: TRBV5-6
CDR3: ASSLRASGRGNEQF; size: NA; J: TRBJ2-1; V: TRBV7-3
CDR3: ASSLTAGNTEAF; size: few; J: TRBJ1-1; V: TRBV6-4
CDR3: ASSQETASGRPGSYNEQF; size: NA; J: TRBJ2-1; V: TRBV4-3
CDR3: ASSLGSGPGELF; size: NA; J: TRBJ2-2; V: TRBV5-8
CDR3: ASSPAPRGYT; size: NA; J: TRBJ1-2; V: TRBV18
CDR3: ASSLGTGYGYT; size: few; J: TRBJ1-2; V: TRBV5-6
CDR3: ASSFTQGSTTSYEQY; size: NA; J: TRBJ2-7; V: TRBV27
CDR3: ASSPLLSSYNEQF; size: NA; J: TRBJ2-1; V: TRBV4-1
CDR3: ASSVQGAGTEAF; size: NA; J: TRBJ1-1; V: TRBV5-4
CDR3: ASSTRGNSGNTIY; size: NA; J: TRBJ1-3; V: TRBV7-2